This TCR beta chain was recovered during a study of technical replicates of blood from several donors. CDR1 and CDR2 from the germline V gene are SEHNR and FQNEAQ (reference sequence). This CDR3 is 12 amino acids long. Trimming stripped 8 bases from V and 7 bases from J, with 12 bases between. Sequencing was performed with immunoSEQ multiplex PCR; in TCRdb, only in-frame clones are kept and a portion is missing. The repertoire consists of 55,000 to 60,000 clones, with about 94% occurring once and the leading ten covering around 4.4%. This TCR was sampled from a human donor in good health. Some clones in this sample may be carry-over from other donors' samples. V gene TRBV7-9 combines with J gene TRBJ2-1; tentative D call: TRBD2 (5 bases). Sequencing was done on a sample of PBMCs. DNA for the CDR3: TGTGCCAGCTCGCGGGCAGCGAATGAGCAGTTCTTC. Protein product: CASSRAANEQFF.